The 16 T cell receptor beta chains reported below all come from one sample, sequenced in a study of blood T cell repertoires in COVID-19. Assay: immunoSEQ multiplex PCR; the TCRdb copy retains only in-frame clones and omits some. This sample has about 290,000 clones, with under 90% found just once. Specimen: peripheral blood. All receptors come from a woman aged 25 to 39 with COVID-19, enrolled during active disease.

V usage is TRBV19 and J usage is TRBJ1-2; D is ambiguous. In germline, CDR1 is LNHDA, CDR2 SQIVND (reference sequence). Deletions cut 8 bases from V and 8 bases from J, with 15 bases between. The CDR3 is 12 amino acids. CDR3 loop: CASGDPLGGYTF. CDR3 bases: TGTGCCAGTGGTGACCCTCTCGGGGGCTACACCTTC.

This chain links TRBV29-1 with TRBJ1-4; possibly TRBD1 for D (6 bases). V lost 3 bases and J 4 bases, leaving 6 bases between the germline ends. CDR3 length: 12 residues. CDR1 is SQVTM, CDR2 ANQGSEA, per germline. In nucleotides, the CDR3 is TGCAGCGTTGACAGGGGTAATGAAAAACTGTTTTTT. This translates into CSVDRGNEKLFF.

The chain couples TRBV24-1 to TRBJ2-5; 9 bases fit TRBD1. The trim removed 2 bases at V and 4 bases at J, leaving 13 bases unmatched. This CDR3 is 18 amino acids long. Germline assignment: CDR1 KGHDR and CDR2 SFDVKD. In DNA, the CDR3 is TGTGCCACCAGTGATTCAACCCTGAGACAGGGGGTATTAGAGACCCAGTACTTC. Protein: CATSDSTLRQGVLETQYF.

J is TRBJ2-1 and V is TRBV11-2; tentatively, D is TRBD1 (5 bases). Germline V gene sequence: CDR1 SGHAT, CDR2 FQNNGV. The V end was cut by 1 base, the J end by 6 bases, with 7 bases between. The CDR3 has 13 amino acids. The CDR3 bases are TGTGCCAGCAGCTTAGCCAGGGCCAATGAGCAGTTCTTC. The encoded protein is CASSLARANEQFF.

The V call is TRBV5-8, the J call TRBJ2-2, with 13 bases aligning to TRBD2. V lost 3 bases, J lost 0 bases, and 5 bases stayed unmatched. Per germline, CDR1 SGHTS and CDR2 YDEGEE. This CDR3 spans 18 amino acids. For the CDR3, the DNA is TGTGCCAGCAGCTGGGAGGGACTAGCGGGGACGAACACCGGGGAGCTGTTTTTT. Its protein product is CASSWEGLAGTNTGELFF.

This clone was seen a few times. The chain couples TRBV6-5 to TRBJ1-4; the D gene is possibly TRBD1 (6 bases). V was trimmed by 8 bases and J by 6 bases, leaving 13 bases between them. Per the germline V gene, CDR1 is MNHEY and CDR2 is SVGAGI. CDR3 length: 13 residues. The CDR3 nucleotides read TGTGCCAGCCAGAACAGGGAACATGAAAAACTGTTTTTT. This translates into CASQNREHEKLFF.

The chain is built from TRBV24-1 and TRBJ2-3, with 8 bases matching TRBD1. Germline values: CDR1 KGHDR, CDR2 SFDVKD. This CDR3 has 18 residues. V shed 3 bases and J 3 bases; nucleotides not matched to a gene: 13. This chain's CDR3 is CATSDTHRQGIVTDTQYF. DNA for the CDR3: TGTGCCACCAGTGATACCCACCGACAGGGGATAGTGACAGATACGCAGTATTTT.

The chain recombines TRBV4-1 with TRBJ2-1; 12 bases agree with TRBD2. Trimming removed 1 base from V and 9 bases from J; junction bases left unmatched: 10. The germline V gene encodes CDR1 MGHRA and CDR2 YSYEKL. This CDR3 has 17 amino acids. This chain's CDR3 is CASSQVPSLAGGGEQFF. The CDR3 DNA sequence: TGCGCCAGCAGCCAAGTTCCCTCACTAGCGGGGGGTGGTGAGCAGTTCTTC.

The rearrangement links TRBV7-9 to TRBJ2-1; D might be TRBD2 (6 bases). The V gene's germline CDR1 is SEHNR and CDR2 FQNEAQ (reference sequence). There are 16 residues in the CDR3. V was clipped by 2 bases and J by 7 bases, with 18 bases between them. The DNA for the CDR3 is TGTGCCAGCAGCTTAACGACTAGTCCACCTTTTAATGAGCAGTTCTTC. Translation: CASSLTTSPPFNEQFF.

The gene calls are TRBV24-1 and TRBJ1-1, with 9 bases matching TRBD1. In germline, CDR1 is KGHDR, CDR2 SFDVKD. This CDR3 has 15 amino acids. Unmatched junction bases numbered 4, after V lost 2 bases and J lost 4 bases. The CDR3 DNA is TGTGCCACCAGTGATTCCGGGACAGGGTTCACTGAAGCTTTCTTT. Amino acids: CATSDSGTGFTEAFF.

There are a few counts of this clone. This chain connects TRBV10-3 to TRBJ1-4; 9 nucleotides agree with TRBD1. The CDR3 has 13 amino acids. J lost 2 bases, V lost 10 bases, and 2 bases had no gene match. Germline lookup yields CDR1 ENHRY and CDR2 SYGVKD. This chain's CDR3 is CATGTGTNEKLFF. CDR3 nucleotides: TGTGCCACCGGGACAGGGACTAATGAAAAACTGTTTTTT.

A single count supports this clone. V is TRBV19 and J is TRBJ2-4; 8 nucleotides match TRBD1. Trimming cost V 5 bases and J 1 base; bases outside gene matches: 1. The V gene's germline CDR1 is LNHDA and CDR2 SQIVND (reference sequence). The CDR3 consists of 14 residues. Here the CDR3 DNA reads TGTGCCAGTAGTCAGGGGGCGGCCAAAAACATTCAGTACTTC. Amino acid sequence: CASSQGAAKNIQYF.

The DNA for the CDR3 is TGTGCCAGCAGCCAAGAGAATTGGTGGACTGATCATATTACCACAGATACGCAGTATTTT. The encoded protein is CASSQENWWTDHITTDTQYF. The rearrangement links TRBV14 to TRBJ2-3; D might be TRBD2 (5 bases). Germline V gene data show CDR1 as SGHDN and CDR2 as FVKESK. V lost 0 bases to trimming and J lost 2 bases, with 24 bases between them. The CDR3 is made up of 20 amino acids.

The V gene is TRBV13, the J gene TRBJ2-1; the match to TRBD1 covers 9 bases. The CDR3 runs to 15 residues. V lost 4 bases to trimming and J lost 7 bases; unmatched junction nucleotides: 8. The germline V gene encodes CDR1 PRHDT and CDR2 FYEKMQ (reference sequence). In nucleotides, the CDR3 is TGTGCCAGCAGCTCCCCCGGGACAGGGTATAATGAGCAGTTCTTC. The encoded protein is CASSSPGTGYNEQFF.

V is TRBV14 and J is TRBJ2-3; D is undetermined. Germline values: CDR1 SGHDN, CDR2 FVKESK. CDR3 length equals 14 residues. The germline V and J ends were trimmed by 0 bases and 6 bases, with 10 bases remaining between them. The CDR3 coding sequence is TGTGCCAGCAGCCAAGATGGCTTCTGGGATACGCAGTATTTT. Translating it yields CASSQDGFWDTQYF. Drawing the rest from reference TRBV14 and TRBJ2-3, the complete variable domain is EAGVTQFPSHSVIEKGQTVTLRCDPISGHDNLYWYRRVMGKEIKFLLHFVKESKQDESGMPNNRFLAERTGGTYSTLKVQPAELEDSGVYFCASSQDGFWDTQYFGPGTRLTVL.

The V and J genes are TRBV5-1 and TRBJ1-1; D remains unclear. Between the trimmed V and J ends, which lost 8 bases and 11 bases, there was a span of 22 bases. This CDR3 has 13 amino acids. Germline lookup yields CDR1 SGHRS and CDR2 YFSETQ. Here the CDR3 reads CASRREVVSVAFF. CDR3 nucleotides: TGCGCCAGTCGACGGGAAGTCGTGTCGGTCGCTTTCTTT.